These T cell receptor beta chains were read from a single sample in a study of blood T cell repertoires in COVID-19. Profiled with immunoSEQ multiplex PCR; TCRdb holds only in-frame clones, not every one. The profile shows tens of thousands of clones, 87% of them singletons. Sequencing was carried out using peripheral blood. The source of these receptors is a man between 60 and 70 years old with active COVID-19. The CDR3 runs from the conserved cysteine through the conserved F or W. The size entry is marked missing in some rows and otherwise reads once, few, many or a size class.

clone_size v_call cdr3_aa
few TRBV30 CAWSVLARSYNEQFF
. TRBV28 CASNKQGAGANVLTF
. TRBV7-9 CASSPRQGSEAFF
. TRBV6-4 CASSRDRVLSNSSNQPQHF
. TRBV5-4 CASSAAPGTGSYEQYF
. TRBV10-3 CAIRQDNSPLHF
. TRBV5-1 CARSLGGDYEQYF
. TRBV5-4 CASQDGGTNEKLFF
. TRBV2 CASSERVPGYGYTF
. TRBV5-1 CASASGQPYEQYF
. TRBV29-1 CSVGQGTSGGYTF
. TRBV7-9 CASSPPYRDRLNEQFF
. TRBV28 CASSLGQENTQYF
few TRBV7-9 CASSRQGPSSGNTIYF
. TRBV2 CASSDPRELHTQYF
. TRBV7-7 CASSPGQGATGELFF
. TRBV9 CASSALYRGDTQYF
. TRBV7-7 CASSPGQGSEQFF
. TRBV9 CASSADSTNEQFF
. TRBV27 CASSLSGRTGLDGYTF
. TRBV19 CASSIGGGGYNEQFF
. TRBV28 CASSLAPGQIQETQYF
. TRBV5-1 CASSFGRGMEKLFF
. TRBV28 CASSLIGLGGEKLFF
few TRBV5-1 CASSFSGTGNTEAFF
. TRBV4-1 CASESPAGYGYTF
. TRBV30 CAWNPRGGSTEAFF
. TRBV10-2 CASRDWVSNQPQHF
few TRBV6-5 CASSITAQETQYF
. TRBV7-3 CASSFDRGPGELFF
. TRBV7-9 CASSNDRGLGEKLFF
. TRBV3-1/TRBV3-2 CASSQGQEWPYNSPLHF
. TRBV6-1 CASSEWASQPQHF
. TRBV28 CASSTGGVNTEAFF
. TRBV11-2 CASSLGGSRGKLFF
once TRBV7-9 CASSPGTANQPQHF
. TRBV7-2 CASSLRQGSRNQPQHF
. TRBV19 CASSLTGESYEQYF
. TRBV12-5 CASGLDSGSPLHF
. TRBV2 CASSEILEKLFF
once TRBV27 CASSDPTGEGYTEAFF
. TRBV19 CASRVQGENSPLHF
. TRBV5-1 CASSLQGSYNSPLHF